These T cell receptor beta chains were read from a single sample in a study. Via MiXCR, TCRdb re-called the 5' RACE reads, giving one row per CDR3 protein. The table includes several thousand distinct CDR3 sequences, approximately 30% detected once. Sample: memory CD4+ T cells sorted from a lymph node. The receptors were sampled from a female donor with breast cancer. Both conserved end residues are part of each CDR3. D genes are given only for firm matches.

V	J	D	length	CDR3
TRBV12-3/TRBV12-4	TRBJ2-7	NA	14	CASSFIQGPYEQYF
TRBV5-1	TRBJ2-1	NA	15	CASSPTAGAYNEQFF
TRBV20-1	TRBJ2-7	NA	13	CSARRRVWGEQYF
TRBV25-1	TRBJ2-7	TRBD2	13	CASSGGSSYEQYF
TRBV7-9	TRBJ1-2	TRBD1	16	CASSDTLVTGFYGYTF
TRBV10-3	TRBJ2-1	NA	15	CAIRSGQENYNEQFF
TRBV11-2	TRBJ2-1	NA	13	CASSLDQGRGQFF
TRBV20-1	TRBJ2-1	TRBD1	13	CSAKGQAYNEQFF
TRBV20-1	TRBJ2-7	TRBD2	13	CSAEAGDSYEQYF
TRBV4-1	TRBJ2-5	NA	13	CASSLGSQETQYF
TRBV6-1	TRBJ2-2	NA	16	CASSVWTAEDTGELFF
TRBV7-2	TRBJ2-5	NA	15	CASSLARSSQETQYF
TRBV5-1	TRBJ2-2	NA	13	CASSQWNTGELFF
TRBV12-3/TRBV12-4	TRBJ2-1	NA	13	CASSFSSYNEQFF
TRBV2	TRBJ2-1	TRBD2	15	CACSRGLAVFNEQFF
TRBV12-3/TRBV12-4	NA	NA	15	CASTGRDRSTDTQHF
TRBV3-1	TRBJ2-7	NA	15	CASSFEPAPTYEQYF
TRBV12-3/TRBV12-4	TRBJ1-2	TRBD1	15	CASRDRGMGNYGYTF
TRBV5-4	TRBJ2-3	NA	13	CASSLVYADTQYF
TRBV5-1	TRBJ2-7	NA	14	CASSLEVYSYEQYF
TRBV7-2	TRBJ1-2	NA	13	CASSLRIGYGYTF
TRBV4-1	TRBJ2-1	TRBD1	15	CASSQLGTGYNEQFF
TRBV2	TRBJ2-5	NA	15	CASSEGAGAGGTQYF
TRBV4-1	TRBJ1-5	NA	15	CASSLYRTEDQPQHF
TRBV7-2	TRBJ1-6	NA	16	CASSARTGMYNSPLRF
TRBV29-1	TRBJ2-1	NA	12	CSVEADYNEQFF
TRBV4-3	TRBJ1-1	NA	14	CASSQEGAWTEAFF
TRBV2	TRBJ2-1	NA	10	CASRKNEQFF
TRBV5-1	TRBJ2-1	NA	15	CASSFLQGGYNEQFF